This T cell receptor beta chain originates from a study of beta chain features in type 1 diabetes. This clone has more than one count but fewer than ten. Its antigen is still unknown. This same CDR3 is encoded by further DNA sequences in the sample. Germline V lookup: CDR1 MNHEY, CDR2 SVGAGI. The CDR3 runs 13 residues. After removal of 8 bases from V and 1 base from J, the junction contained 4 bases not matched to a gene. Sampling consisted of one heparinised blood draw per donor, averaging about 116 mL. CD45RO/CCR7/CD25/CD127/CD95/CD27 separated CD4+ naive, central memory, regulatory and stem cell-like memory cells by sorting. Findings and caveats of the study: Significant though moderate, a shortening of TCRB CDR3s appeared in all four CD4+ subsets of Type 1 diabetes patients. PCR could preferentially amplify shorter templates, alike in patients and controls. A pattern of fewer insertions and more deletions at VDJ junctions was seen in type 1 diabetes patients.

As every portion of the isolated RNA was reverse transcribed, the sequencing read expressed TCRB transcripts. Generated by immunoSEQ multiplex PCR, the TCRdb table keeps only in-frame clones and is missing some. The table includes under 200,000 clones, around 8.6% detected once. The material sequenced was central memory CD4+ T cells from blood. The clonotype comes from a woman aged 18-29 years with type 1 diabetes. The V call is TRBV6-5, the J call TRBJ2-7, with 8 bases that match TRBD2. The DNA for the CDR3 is TGTGCCAGCTGGGGACTAGAATCCTACGAGCAGTACTTC. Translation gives CASWGLESYEQYF.